This T cell receptor beta chain was identified in a study of read filtering for tumor transcriptome and immune sequencing. Study summary: R-ISS stage counts were 8 for I, about 16 for II, about seven for III.

A word on this clonotype: The junction differs from germline at one of its ends, possibly a read error.

Molecular barcoded adaptors covering alpha/delta and beta/gamma chains were used on 400 ng RNA. TCRdb itself ran the reads through MiXCR, one entry per CDR3 protein. The sample yields approximately 60,000 distinct CDR3 sequences, less than 25% seen once. The germline gives CDR1 LNHDA, CDR2 SQIVND (reference sequence). CDR3 size: 12 residues. This sequence was found in a donor aged 40 or over with multiple myeloma. The sample taken for sequencing was a population of CD138-negative cells sorted from bone marrow. The chain is built from TRBV19 and TRBJ2-3, with D uncertain. CDR3 in DNA: TGTGCCAGTAGTACCCCTAGAGATTCGCAGTATTTT. Its translation: CASSTPRDSQYF.